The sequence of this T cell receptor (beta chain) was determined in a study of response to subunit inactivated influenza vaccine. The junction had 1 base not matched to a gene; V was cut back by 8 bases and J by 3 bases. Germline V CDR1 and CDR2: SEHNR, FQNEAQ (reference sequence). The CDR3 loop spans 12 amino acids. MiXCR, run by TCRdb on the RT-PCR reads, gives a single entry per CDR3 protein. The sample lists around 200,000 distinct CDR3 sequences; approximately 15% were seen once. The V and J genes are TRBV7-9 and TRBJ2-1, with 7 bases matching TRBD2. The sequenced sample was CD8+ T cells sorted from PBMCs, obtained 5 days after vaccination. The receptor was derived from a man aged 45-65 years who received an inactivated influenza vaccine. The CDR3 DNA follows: TGTGCCAGCGGGGGGGTCTACAATGAGCAGTTCTTC. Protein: CASGGVYNEQFF.